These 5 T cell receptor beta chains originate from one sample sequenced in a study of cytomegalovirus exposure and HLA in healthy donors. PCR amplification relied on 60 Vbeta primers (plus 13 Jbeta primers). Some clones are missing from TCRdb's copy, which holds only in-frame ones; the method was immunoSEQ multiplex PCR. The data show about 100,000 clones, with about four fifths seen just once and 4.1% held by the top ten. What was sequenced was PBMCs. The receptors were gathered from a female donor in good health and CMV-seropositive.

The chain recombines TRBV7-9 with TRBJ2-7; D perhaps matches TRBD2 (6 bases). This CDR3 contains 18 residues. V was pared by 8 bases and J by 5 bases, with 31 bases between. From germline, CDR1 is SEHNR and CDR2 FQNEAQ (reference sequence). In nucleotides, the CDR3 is TGTGCCAGCGCCCTCACAGCGTTCGGGAGTGGTTTTCCGAACGAGCAGTACTTC. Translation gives CASALTAFGSGFPNEQYF.

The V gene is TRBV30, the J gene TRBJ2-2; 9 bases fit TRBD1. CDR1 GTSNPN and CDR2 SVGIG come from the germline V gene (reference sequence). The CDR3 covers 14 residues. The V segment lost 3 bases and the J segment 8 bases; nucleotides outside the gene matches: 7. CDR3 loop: CAWRQGAMSGELFF. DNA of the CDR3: TGTGCCTGGAGACAGGGGGCGATGAGTGGGGAGCTGTTTTTT.

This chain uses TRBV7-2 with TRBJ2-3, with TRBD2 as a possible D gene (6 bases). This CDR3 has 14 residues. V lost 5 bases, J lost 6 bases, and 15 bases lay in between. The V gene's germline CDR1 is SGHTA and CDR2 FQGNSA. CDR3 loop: CASSKQTRSDTQYF. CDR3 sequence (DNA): TGTGCCAGCAGCAAACAGACTAGATCGGATACGCAGTATTTT.

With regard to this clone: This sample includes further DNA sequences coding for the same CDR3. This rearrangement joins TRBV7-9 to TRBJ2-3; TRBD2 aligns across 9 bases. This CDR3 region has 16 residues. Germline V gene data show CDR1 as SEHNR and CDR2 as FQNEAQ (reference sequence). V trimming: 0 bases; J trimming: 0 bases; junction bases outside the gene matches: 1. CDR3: CASSLATSGSTDTQYF. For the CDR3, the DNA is TGTGCCAGCAGCTTAGCTACTAGCGGGAGCACAGATACGCAGTATTTT.

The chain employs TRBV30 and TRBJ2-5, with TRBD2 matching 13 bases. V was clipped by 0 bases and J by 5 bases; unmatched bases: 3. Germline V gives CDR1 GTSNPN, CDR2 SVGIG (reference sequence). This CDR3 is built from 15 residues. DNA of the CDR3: TGTGCCTGGAGTGTACTAGCGGGGGGGCCCGAGACCCAGTACTTC. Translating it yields CAWSVLAGGPETQYF. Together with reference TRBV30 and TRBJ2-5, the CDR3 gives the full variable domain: SQTIHQWPATLVQPVGSPLSLECTVEGTSNPNLYWYRQAAGRGLQLLFYSVGIGQISSEVPQNLSASRPQDRQFILSSKKLLLSDSGFYLCAWSVLAGGPETQYFGPGTRLLVL.